What follows is one T cell receptor beta chain and its context. Its cognate antigen is unknown. The junction departs from germline at one end; a sequencing error may be responsible. The data belong to a study of cytomegalovirus exposure and HLA in healthy donors. CDR3 size: 13 residues. Germline lookup yields CDR1 SSHAT and CDR2 FNYEAQ (reference sequence). In the PCR, 60 Vbeta and 13 Jbeta primers were used. Assay used: immunoSEQ multiplex PCR; TCRdb lists only in-frame clones, some missing. In the table there are about 60,000 clones, 70% to 80% of which are singletons. Regarding the study as a whole: Association of 16,951 TCR beta sequences with HLA alleles was found at 0.05 false discovery rate in a later analysis. The dataset shows that most TCR sequences were rare, while some public TCRs occurred in many donors. Cytomegalovirus-associated TCR beta chains were listed, numbering approximately 150.

Material for sequencing was PBMCs. The receptor was isolated from a woman aged 60-75 years in good health and CMV-seropositive. The gene calls are TRBV7-7 and TRBJ2-7, with 10 bases lining up with TRBD1. DNA for the CDR3: TGTGCTAGCAGCATGACAGGGGGCCGGGAGCAGTACTTC. Protein: CASSMTGGREQYF.